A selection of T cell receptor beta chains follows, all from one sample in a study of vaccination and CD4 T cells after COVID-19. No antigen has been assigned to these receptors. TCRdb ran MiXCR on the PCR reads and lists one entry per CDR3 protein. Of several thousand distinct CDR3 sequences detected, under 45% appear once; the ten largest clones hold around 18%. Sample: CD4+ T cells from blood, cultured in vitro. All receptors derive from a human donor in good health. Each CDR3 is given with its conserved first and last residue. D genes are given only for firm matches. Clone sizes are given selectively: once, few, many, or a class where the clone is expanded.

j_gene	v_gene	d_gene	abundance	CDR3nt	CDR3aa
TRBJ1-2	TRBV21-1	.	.	TGTGCCAGCAGCCGCACCAGGTGGGGGTGTAAGAAAGGCTACACCTTC	CASSRTRWGCKKGYTF
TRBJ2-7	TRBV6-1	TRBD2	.	TGTGCCAGCGGAACACTAGCGGATTTCTACGAGCAGTACTTC	CASGTLADFYEQYF
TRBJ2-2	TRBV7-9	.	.	TGTGCCAGCAGCTTAGTGCCATTCCCTAGTAACACCGGGGAGCTGTTTTTT	CASSLVPFPSNTGELFF
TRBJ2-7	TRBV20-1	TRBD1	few	TGCAGTGCTAACGGACAGGGGTTCCACGAGCAGTACTTC	CSANGQGFHEQYF
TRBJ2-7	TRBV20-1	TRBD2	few	TGCAGTGCTATATCAGGACTAGCGGGAGGTCCATACGAGCAGTACTTC	CSAISGLAGGPYEQYF
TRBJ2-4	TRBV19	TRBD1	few	TGTGCCAGTAGTACCATCGACAGGGTGAGAGCCAAAAACATTCAGTACTTC	CASSTIDRVRAKNIQYF
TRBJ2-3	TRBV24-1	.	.	TGTGCCACCAGTGACCGCTTCGGGAGCACAGATACGCAGTATTTT	CATSDRFGSTDTQYF
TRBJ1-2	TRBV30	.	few	TGTGCCTGGAGAACAGGGTACTATGGCTACACCTTC	CAWRTGYYGYTF
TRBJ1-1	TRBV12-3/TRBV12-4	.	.	TGTGCCAGCAGTTTAAACACCTTTGAAGCTTTCTTT	CASSLNTFEAFF
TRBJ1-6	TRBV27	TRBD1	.	TGTGCCAGCAGTGGGGAGAACAGGGGTATCAATTCACCCCTCCACTTT	CASSGENRGINSPLHF